A single sample is the source of the 27 T cell receptor beta chains below, sequenced in a study of blood T cell repertoires in COVID-19. Profiling relied on immunoSEQ multiplex PCR, and the TCRdb table lists in-frame clones only, not all of them. The table has 300,000 or so clones, about 90% seen once. Sequenced material: PBMCs or T cells enriched from blood (not recorded which). The source of these receptors is a woman aged 25 to 39 who had recovered from COVID-19.

The count of this clone is one. The genes are TRBV7-2 and TRBJ1-2, with D unresolved. V dropped 0 bases and J dropped 5 bases, with 13 bases sitting between them. CDR3 length: 15 residues. Germline-derived CDR1 and CDR2 are SGHTA and FQGNSA. CDR3 bases: TGTGCCAGCAGCTTAGCTCCAGGTTATTTATATGGCTACACCTTC. Translating gives CASSLAPGYLYGYTF.

The chain employs TRBV5-6 and TRBJ1-2; D uncertain. The V gene lost 2 bases and the J gene lost 8 bases, with 7 bases spanning the gap. From germline, CDR1 is SGHDT and CDR2 YYEEEE. CDR3 size: 11 residues. CDR3 nucleotide sequence: TGTGCCAGCAGCTTTGGTGGCGGCTACACCTTC. Its protein product is CASSFGGGYTF. The variable domain in full, with the rest retrieved from reference TRBV5-6 and TRBJ1-2, is DAGVTQSPTHLIKTRGQQVTLRCSPKSGHDTVSWYQQALGQGPQFIFQYYEEEERQRGNFPDRFSGHQFPNYSSELNVNALLLGDSALYLCASSFGGGYTFGSGTRLTVV.

The chain couples TRBV30 to TRBJ1-4; D perhaps matches TRBD1 (6 bases). The CDR3 covers 13 residues. Germline lookup yields CDR1 GTSNPN and CDR2 SVGIG (reference sequence). Trimming removed 3 bases at V and 2 bases at J, with 7 bases between. The CDR3 sequence: CAWRQGTNEKLFF. CDR3 sequence (DNA): TGTGCCTGGAGACAGGGCACTAATGAAAAACTGTTTTTT. Together with reference TRBV30 and TRBJ1-4, the CDR3 gives the full variable domain: SQTIHQWPATLVQPVGSPLSLECTVEGTSNPNLYWYRQAAGRGLQLLFYSVGIGQISSEVPQNLSASRPQDRQFILSSKKLLLSDSGFYLCAWRQGTNEKLFFGSGTQLSVL.

This clone was seen a handful of times. The chain uses TRBV28 and TRBJ1-6; a possible D gene is TRBD1 (6 bases). Germline V gene data show CDR1 as MDHEN and CDR2 as SYDVKM. The CDR3 extends over 14 amino acids. The ends were cut back, 6 bases at V and 5 bases at J, with 11 bases in the middle. The CDR3 here is CASSPGANNSPLHF. The CDR3 DNA reads TGTGCCAGCAGCCCAGGGGCAAATAATTCACCCCTCCACTTT.

The chain links TRBV3-1 (or the pseudogene TRBV3-2) to TRBJ1-2, with TRBD1 as a possible D gene (6 bases). Germline-derived CDR1 and CDR2 are LGHDT and YNNKEL (reference sequence). CDR3 length equals 13 residues. V lost 6 bases and J 8 bases, leaving 16 bases between the germline ends. CDR3 protein: CASREQGRRGYTF. DNA for the CDR3: TGTGCCAGCAGGGAACAGGGACGGCGCGGCTACACCTTC.

V usage is TRBV27 and J usage is TRBJ1-6, with TRBD1 as a possible D gene (5 bases). The CDR3 has 16 amino acids. Germline assignment: CDR1 MNHEY and CDR2 SMNVEV (reference sequence). V dropped 3 bases and J dropped 7 bases, with 16 bases sitting between them. The CDR3 bases are TGTGCCAGCAGTTTTGCAGACAGTCTAGCGAATTCACCCCTCCACTTT. It yields the protein CASSFADSLANSPLHF.

The chain couples TRBV10-3 to TRBJ1-2; 10 positions match TRBD1. V shed 10 bases and J 11 bases; nucleotides not matched to a gene: 7. The CDR3 runs 11 residues. Germline lookup yields CDR1 ENHRY and CDR2 SYGVKD. The CDR3: CATQTGGRYTF. The CDR3 region has the DNA TGTGCCACCCAGACAGGGGGCCGGTACACCTTC.

The chain joins TRBV5-1 to TRBJ1-2; TRBD1 agrees at 7 bases. The CDR3 length is 14 residues. The ends lost 1 base at V and 4 bases at J; junction bases unmatched: 4. CDR1 SGHRS and CDR2 YFSETQ come from the germline V gene. The CDR3 bases are TGCGCCAGCAGCTTGTCCCAGGGGGGCTATGGCTACACCTTC. This gives the protein CASSLSQGGYGYTF. The variable domain in full, completed from reference TRBV5-1 and TRBJ1-2, reads KAGVTQTPRYLIKTRGQQVTLSCSPISGHRSVSWYQQTPGQGLQFLFEYFSETQRNKGNFPGRFSGRQFSNSRSEMNVSTLELGDSALYLCASSLSQGGYGYTFGSGTRLTVV.

The chain employs TRBV5-1 and TRBJ2-2; unclear D gene. The CDR3 runs to 16 residues. V was pared by 5 bases and J by 0 bases, with 14 bases between. Germline-derived CDR1 and CDR2 are SGHRS and YFSETQ. The CDR3 DNA reads TGCGCCAGCAGGGCGGAACTGGCTTCGAACACCGGGGAGCTGTTTTTT. It is translated as CASRAELASNTGELFF.

The rearrangement links TRBV27 to TRBJ1-5, with 7 bases fitting TRBD1. Germline values: CDR1 MNHEY, CDR2 SMNVEV (reference sequence). CDR3 length: 16 amino acids. The trim removed 5 bases at V and 7 bases at J, leaving 14 bases unmatched. CDR3 loop: CASSLTSYRGWQPQHF. The CDR3 nucleotides read TGTGCCAGCAGTCTAACCTCCTACAGGGGCTGGCAGCCCCAGCATTTT.

The CDR3 coding sequence is TGTGCCAGCAGCTTAACAGGGCTCACTGAAGCTTTCTTT. Its protein is CASSLTGLTEAFF. The V call is TRBV11-2, the J call TRBJ1-1, with D maybe TRBD1 (6 bases). Germline CDR1 and CDR2: SGHAT and FQNNGV. The V end lost 2 bases, the J end lost 4 bases, and 8 bases lay between the germline ends. CDR3 size: 13 residues. Complete variable domain (other parts from reference TRBV11-2 and TRBJ1-1): EAGVAQSPRYKIIEKRQSVAFWCNPISGHATLYWYQQILGQGPKLLIQFQNNGVVDDSQLPKDRFSAERLKGVDSTLKIQPAKLEDSAVYLCASSLTGLTEAFFGQGTRLTVV.

V gene TRBV9 combines with J gene TRBJ2-7, with 8 nucleotides matching TRBD1. Germline loops: CDR1 SGDLS, CDR2 YYNGEE. The CDR3 is made up of 14 amino acids. J lost 5 bases, V lost 6 bases, and 10 bases had no gene match. CDR3 region: CASNSGQGSDEQYF. For the CDR3, the DNA is TGTGCCAGCAACTCCGGACAGGGAAGCGACGAGCAGTACTTC.

The chain recombines TRBV28 with TRBJ1-6; 12 bases map to TRBD1. The CDR3 length is 18 residues. V lost 1 base to trimming and J lost 6 bases; unmatched junction nucleotides: 7. CDR1 MDHEN and CDR2 SYDVKM come from the germline V gene. In DNA form, the CDR3 reads TGTGCCAGCAGTTTATTCCGGGACAGGGGGCTAGCTAATTCACCCCTCCACTTT. Translating gives CASSLFRDRGLANSPLHF. Based on the CDR3 plus reference TRBV28 and TRBJ1-6, the full variable domain is DVKVTQSSRYLVKRTGEKVFLECVQDMDHENMFWYRQDPGLGLRLIYFSYDVKMKEKGDIPEGYSVSREKKERFSLILESASTNQTSMYLCASSLFRDRGLANSPLHFGNGTRLTVT.

This clone is a singleton in its sample. The V and J genes are TRBV15 and TRBJ2-5; D is possibly TRBD2 (5 bases). The V end was cut by 5 bases, the J end by 1 base, with 14 bases between. The CDR3 has 15 amino acids. Germline V gene data show CDR1 as LNHNV and CDR2 as YYDKDF (reference sequence). CDR3 in DNA: TGTGCCACCAGCCCCAGATTGGGGAGCCAAGAGACCCAGTACTTC. This translates into CATSPRLGSQETQYF. The full variable domain, in which reference TRBV15 and TRBJ2-5 provide the parts outside the CDR3, is DAMVIQNPRYQVTQFGKPVTLSCSQTLNHNVMYWYQQKSSQAPKLLFHYYDKDFNNEADTPDNFQSRRPNTSFCFLDIRSPGLGDTAMYLCATSPRLGSQETQYFGPGTRLLVL.

This clone was seen just once. The chain combines TRBV2 with TRBJ2-3; the D gene is possibly TRBD1 (6 bases). This CDR3 has 15 amino acids. The V gene lost 7 bases and the J gene lost 3 bases, with 17 bases spanning the gap. Germline CDR1 reads SNHLY; CDR2 reads FYNNEI. In nucleotides, the CDR3 is TGTGCCAGCATGGGGCGGACAGCCGGGACAGATACGCAGTATTTT. It encodes CASMGRTAGTDTQYF.

A single count supports this clone. The rearrangement links TRBV2 to TRBJ2-7; 9 bases match TRBD1. The CDR3 is made up of 15 amino acids. Germline lookup yields CDR1 SNHLY and CDR2 FYNNEI. V lost 7 bases and J lost 5; bases outside the gene matches: 12. The DNA of the CDR3 is TGTGCCAGCAAATTAACCGGGACAGGGTTAAACGAGCAGTACTTC. Residues: CASKLTGTGLNEQYF. Looking up the rest from reference TRBV2 and TRBJ2-7 gives the full variable domain: EPEVTQTPSHQVTQMGQEVILRCVPISNHLYFYWYRQILGQKVEFLVSFYNNEISEKSEIFDDQFSVERPDGSNFTLKIRSTKLEDSAMYFCASKLTGTGLNEQYFGPGTRLTVT.

The chain employs TRBV5-4 and TRBJ2-5; 8 nucleotides match TRBD1. Looked up from germline, CDR1 is SGHNT and CDR2 is YYREEE (reference sequence). The V gene end was trimmed by 4 bases and the J gene end by 3 bases; junction bases not matched to a gene: 11. CDR3 length: 16 residues. The CDR3 bases are TGTGCCAGCAGCCCCCTCCCCGGGACAGGAGAAGAGACCCAGTACTTC. It translates to CASSPLPGTGEETQYF.

This chain connects TRBV6-5 to TRBJ2-3, with 8 positions matching TRBD1. V gave up 11 bases and J gave up 2 bases; unmatched junction bases: 6. The germline V gene has CDR1 MNHEY and CDR2 SVGAGI. The CDR3 sequence is 13 residues long. CDR3 protein: CACGTGLTDTQYF. As DNA, the CDR3 is TGTGCCTGCGGGACAGGCCTCACAGATACGCAGTATTTT.

The chain has TRBV9 and TRBJ2-1; 9 bases are a match to TRBD1. This CDR3 has 16 residues. CDR1 is SGDLS, CDR2 YYNGEE, per germline. Unmatched junction bases numbered 10, after V lost 4 bases and J lost 5 bases. DNA for the CDR3: TGTGCCAGCAGCACCGGGACAGGGAAGGGCGACAATGAGCAGTTCTTC. Translated, it gives CASSTGTGKGDNEQFF.

The rearrangement uses TRBV19 and TRBJ1-4; the match to TRBD1 covers 7 bases. Germline assignment: CDR1 LNHDA and CDR2 SQIVND (reference sequence). The CDR3 is 15 amino acids. V shed 7 bases, J shed 5 bases, and the junction held 10 bases outside the gene matches. The CDR3 spells CASTPRGQQNEKLFF. DNA for the CDR3: TGTGCCAGTACCCCGAGGGGACAGCAGAATGAAAAACTGTTTTTT.

This clone appeared once. The chain links TRBV10-1 to TRBJ1-1, with D uncertain. Germline lookup yields CDR1 WNHNN and CDR2 SYGVQD (reference sequence). CDR3 length equals 15 residues. V gave up 4 bases and J gave up 1 base, with 13 bases separating them. The CDR3 DNA reads as TGCGCCAGCAGTGTGCTTACAGCGGGGAACACTGAAGCTTTCTTT. Its protein product is CASSVLTAGNTEAFF.

This clone was counted a single time. This chain joins TRBV15 and TRBJ2-1; D may be TRBD2 (5 bases). Looked up from germline, CDR1 is LNHNV and CDR2 is YYDKDF (reference sequence). The V gene lost 3 bases and the J gene lost 6 bases, with 12 bases spanning the gap. CDR3 length: 14 residues. The CDR3 DNA reads TGTGCCACCAGCAGTGCCGAGGGTTCCAATGAGCAGTTCTTC. Its translation is CATSSAEGSNEQFF.

This chain joins TRBV7-9 and TRBJ2-3; D unresolved. Germline CDR1 reads SEHNR; CDR2 reads FQNEAQ (reference sequence). Trimming took off 6 bases at V and 4 bases at J, with 11 bases between the two ends. This CDR3 is built from 13 residues. CDR3: CASRYLGADTQYF. The CDR3 region has the DNA TGTGCCAGCAGGTACCTGGGCGCAGATACGCAGTATTTT. Full variable domain (missing parts from reference TRBV7-9 and TRBJ2-3): DTGVSQNPRHKITKRGQNVTFRCDPISEHNRLYWYRQTLGQGPEFLTYFQNEAQLEKSRLLSDRFSAERPKGSFSTLEIQRTEQGDSAMYLCASRYLGADTQYFGPGTRLTVL.

This chain connects TRBV5-4 to TRBJ1-4; 12 positions agree with TRBD1. With V trimmed by 0 bases and J by 7 bases, 7 bases remained unmatched. Per germline, CDR1 SGHNT and CDR2 YYREEE (reference sequence). CDR3 size: 17 residues. The CDR3 reads CASSLGGTGGASEKLFF. The CDR3 region has the DNA TGTGCCAGCAGCTTGGGGGGGACAGGGGGCGCGAGTGAAAAACTGTTTTTT.

This chain joins TRBV12-5 and TRBJ2-1; TRBD1 agrees at 9 bases. The CDR3 sequence is 13 residues long. Germline-derived CDR1 and CDR2 are LGHNT and FRNRAP. J lost 7 bases, V lost 5 bases, and 3 bases had no gene match. The CDR3 DNA reads TGTGCTAGTGGTCCCGACAGGGGGAATGAGCAGTTCTTC. Translated: CASGPDRGNEQFF.

The chain has TRBV5-1 and TRBJ1-1; the D is unclear. CDR1 is SGHRS and CDR2 is YFSETQ in the germline V gene. The V gene lost 0 bases and the J gene lost 1 base, with 13 bases spanning the gap. The length of the CDR3 is 16 residues. This CDR3 reads CASSLGLGSANTEAFF. The CDR3 DNA reads TGCGCCAGCAGCTTGGGGCTAGGGAGTGCGAACACTGAAGCTTTCTTT.

The chain uses TRBV2 and TRBJ1-2; 8 bases match TRBD1. Germline lookup yields CDR1 SNHLY and CDR2 FYNNEI. The CDR3 totals 19 residues. V was clipped by 6 bases and J by 3 bases; unmatched bases: 21. CDR3 in amino acids: CASRPLGYATGGSDYGYTF. CDR3 nucleotides: TGTGCCAGCAGACCCCTAGGGTACGCTACAGGGGGAAGCGACTATGGCTACACCTTC.